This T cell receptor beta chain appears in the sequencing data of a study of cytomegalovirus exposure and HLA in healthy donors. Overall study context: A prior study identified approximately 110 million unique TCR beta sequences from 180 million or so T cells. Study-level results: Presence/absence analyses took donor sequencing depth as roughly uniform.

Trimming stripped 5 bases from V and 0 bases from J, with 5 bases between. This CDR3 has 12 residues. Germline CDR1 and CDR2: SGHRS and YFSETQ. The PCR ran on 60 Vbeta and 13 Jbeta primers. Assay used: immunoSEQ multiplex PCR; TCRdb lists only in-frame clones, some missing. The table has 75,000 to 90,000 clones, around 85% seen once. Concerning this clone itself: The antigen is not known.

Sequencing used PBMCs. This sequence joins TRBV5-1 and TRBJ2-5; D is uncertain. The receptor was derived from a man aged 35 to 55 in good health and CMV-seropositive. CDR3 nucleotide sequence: TGCGCCAGCAGAATAAACCAAGAGACCCAGTACTTC. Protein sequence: CASRINQETQYF.